These T cell receptor beta chains were read from a single sample in a study of blood T cell repertoires in COVID-19. Libraries were prepared by immunoSEQ multiplex PCR; TCRdb keeps only in-frame clonotypes and omits some of them. The sample lists 120,000 to 150,000 clones, around four fifths occurring once. The sequenced sample was peripheral blood. These receptor sequences come from a middle-aged woman with active or convalescent COVID-19. Both conserved end residues are part of each CDR3. D genes are given only for firm matches. Expanded clones get a size class; other rows say once, few or many, or leave the size out.

D gene	J gene	V gene	clone size	CDR3 protein	CDR3 DNA
-	TRBJ1-2	TRBV19	-	CASSIRGSSYGYTF	TGTGCCAGTAGTATAAGAGGGTCCTCCTATGGCTACACCTTC
-	TRBJ1-1	TRBV6-5	-	CATLDRTEAFF	TGTGCCACCCTGGACAGAACTGAAGCTTTCTTT
-	TRBJ1-5	TRBV7-7	-	CASSFGGDPPPAQHF	TGTGCTAGCAGCTTCGGGGGGGACCCCCCCCCAGCCCAGCATTTT
TRBD1	TRBJ2-7	TRBV6-5	few	CASTTGHAYEQYF	TGTGCCAGCACGACAGGGCACGCCTACGAGCAGTACTTC
TRBD1	TRBJ1-1	TRBV7-9	-	CASSFKTGAGAEAFF	TGTGCCAGCAGCTTTAAGACAGGGGCCGGAGCTGAAGCTTTCTTT
TRBD2	TRBJ2-5	TRBV5-4	-	CASSLAGGETQYF	TGTGCCAGCAGCTTGGCGGGAGGAGAGACCCAGTACTTC
TRBD1	TRBJ2-7	TRBV29-1	-	CSVRTGVYEQYF	TGCAGCGTTCGGACAGGGGTCTACGAGCAGTACTTC
TRBD2	TRBJ2-3	TRBV19	-	CASSTLAGAGPDTQYF	TGTGCCAGTAGTACCCTAGCGGGGGCCGGCCCAGATACGCAGTATTTT
TRBD2	TRBJ2-4	TRBV6-6	once	CASSRTGTSLAKNIQYF	TGTGCCAGCAGCCGAACCGGGACTAGCCTAGCCAAAAACATTCAGTACTTC
-	TRBJ1-1	TRBV7-9	-	CASQGFMNTEAFF	TGTGCCAGCCAGGGATTTATGAACACTGAAGCTTTCTTT
-	TRBJ2-1	TRBV9	-	CASSVGQFSYNEQFF	TGTGCCAGCAGCGTCGGACAGTTTTCCTACAATGAGCAGTTCTTC
TRBD1	TRBJ2-4	TRBV5-1	few	CASSPLSTTGPAKNIQYF	TGCGCCAGCAGCCCCCTCTCAACGACAGGGCCGGCCAAAAACATTCAGTACTTC
-	TRBJ1-1	TRBV6-2/TRBV6-3	-	CASSYSTWQIMNTEAFF	TGTGCCAGCAGTTACTCGACATGGCAGATAATGAACACTGAAGCTTTCTTT
-	TRBJ1-5	TRBV30	-	CAWSVGGPVNQPQHF	TGTGCCTGGAGTGTGGGGGGGCCGGTTAATCAGCCCCAGCATTTT
TRBD1	TRBJ2-7	TRBV7-2	-	CASSPRQGAGEQYF	TGTGCCAGCAGCCCCCGACAGGGGGCCGGCGAGCAGTACTTC
TRBD2	TRBJ2-1	TRBV3-1/TRBV3-2	-	CASSQGFSGRIYEQFF	TGTGCCAGCAGCCAAGGTTTTAGCGGGAGGATCTATGAGCAGTTCTTC
TRBD2	TRBJ2-7	TRBV28	-	CASRPGLAGVNEQYF	TGTGCCAGCAGACCCGGACTAGCGGGAGTGAACGAGCAGTACTTC
TRBD2	TRBJ2-1	TRBV7-9	-	CASSFSGSSYNEQFF	TGTGCCAGCAGCTTTAGCGGGAGCTCCTACAATGAGCAGTTCTTC
-	TRBJ1-1	TRBV29-1	-	CSVARPPDRNTEAFF	TGCAGCGTTGCCCGCCCCCCCGACAGGAACACTGAAGCTTTCTTT
-	TRBJ1-3	TRBV28	-	CASSLLMVPTPSSGNTIYF	TGTGCCAGCAGTTTATTGATGGTCCCGACACCGAGCTCTGGAAACACCATATATTTT
TRBD2	TRBJ2-3	TRBV7-9	-	CASSPPPERGTDTQYF	TGTGCCAGCAGCCCCCCACCAGAGCGGGGAACAGATACGCAGTATTTT
-	TRBJ1-6	TRBV7-2	-	CASSLEPVTSPLHF	TGTGCCAGCAGCTTAGAGCCTGTAACTTCACCCCTCCACTTT
TRBD1	TRBJ1-4	TRBV7-6	few	CASSPRDRGWNEKLFF	TGTGCCAGCAGCCCGCGAGACAGGGGATGGAATGAAAAACTGTTTTTT
-	TRBJ1-5	TRBV19	few	CASSIQGSNQPQHF	TGTGCCAGTAGTATACAGGGTAGCAATCAGCCCCAGCATTTT
-	TRBJ1-1	TRBV6-5	-	CASTKTGGPPEAFF	TGTGCCAGCACAAAAACGGGGGGGCCCCCTGAAGCTTTCTTT
-	TRBJ1-2	TRBV4-1	-	CASSQGLRRDHYGYTF	TGCGCCAGCAGCCAAGGTTTGCGGAGGGACCACTATGGCTACACCTTC
-	TRBJ2-5	TRBV4-3	-	CASSQDSGRGETQYF	TGCGCCAGCAGCCAAGATAGCGGCAGGGGGGAGACCCAGTACTTC
-	TRBJ2-5	TRBV21-1	few	CASSKDPAGNQETQYF	TGTGCCAGCAGCAAAGATCCAGCGGGGAACCAAGAGACCCAGTACTTC
-	TRBJ1-6	TRBV27	-	CASSLGLQAYSPLHF	TGTGCCAGCAGTTTAGGTCTCCAGGCCTATTCACCCCTCCACTTT
TRBD1	TRBJ1-1	TRBV2	-	CASSEWAGGVEAFF	TGTGCCAGCAGTGAATGGGCAGGGGGTGTTGAAGCTTTCTTT
TRBD1	TRBJ2-7	TRBV7-9	-	CASSVRQGAYEQYF	TGTGCCAGCAGCGTGAGACAGGGGGCCTACGAGCAGTACTTC
-	TRBJ1-4	TRBV6-5	-	CASSMGPDEKLFF	TGTGCCAGCAGTATGGGGCCTGATGAAAAACTGTTTTTT
TRBD2	TRBJ2-1	TRBV5-1	-	CASSLEASGIKEQFF	TGCGCCAGCAGCTTGGAAGCTAGCGGGATAAAAGAGCAGTTCTTC
-	TRBJ1-2	TRBV6-1	many	CASSEAGGTPMPLYGYTF	TGTGCCAGCAGTGAAGCGGGGGGGACCCCTATGCCTCTCTATGGCTACACCTTC
TRBD1	TRBJ1-4	TRBV6-2/TRBV6-3	-	CASSIHPGQSGDEKLFF	TGTGCCAGCAGCATCCATCCGGGACAGTCGGGGGATGAAAAACTGTTTTTT
-	TRBJ1-1	TRBV9	few	CASSGPSYNTEAFF	TGTGCCAGCAGCGGGCCCAGTTATAACACTGAAGCTTTCTTT
-	TRBJ1-2	TRBV11-2	-	CASSPVRRDSNYGYTF	TGTGCCAGCAGCCCCGTTCGCCGGGACTCTAACTATGGCTACACCTTC
-	TRBJ1-1	TRBV10-2	-	CATIGGRNTEAFF	TGCGCCACCATAGGGGGAAGGAACACTGAAGCTTTCTTT
-	TRBJ1-2	TRBV11-2	-	CASTLRVGITGYTF	TGTGCCAGCACCCTCAGGGTGGGGATAACTGGCTACACCTTC
TRBD1	TRBJ1-2	TRBV30	-	CAWTGGRGNYGYTF	TGTGCCTGGACAGGGGGACGGGGGAACTATGGCTACACCTTC
-	TRBJ1-4	TRBV28	-	CASSRGGATNEKLFF	TGTGCCAGCAGCCGCGGGGGGGCAACTAATGAAAAACTGTTTTTT
TRBD1	TRBJ2-1	TRBV5-6	-	CASSLVPGGSSYNEQFF	TGTGCCAGCAGCTTGGTCCCAGGGGGCTCCTCCTACAATGAGCAGTTCTTC
-	TRBJ1-5	TRBV28	few	CASSSYGGGNQPQHF	TGTGCCAGCAGTTCATATGGGGGGGGTAACCAGCCCCAGCATTTT
-	TRBJ2-7	TRBV5-8	-	CASSPRNREIGSYEQYF	TGTGCCAGCAGTCCCCGTAACAGGGAAATCGGATCCTACGAGCAGTACTTC
-	TRBJ1-2	TRBV7-9	-	CASSLGQSYGYTF	TGTGCCAGCAGCTTAGGACAGTCCTATGGCTACACCTTC
-	TRBJ2-7	TRBV6-2/TRBV6-3	-	CASSISTYEQYF	TGTGCCAGCAGCATTTCAACCTACGAGCAGTACTTC
TRBD1	TRBJ1-1	TRBV7-2	-	CASSLKDRVGEAFF	TGTGCCAGCAGCCTAAAGGACAGGGTTGGTGAAGCTTTCTTT
TRBD1	TRBJ2-7	TRBV2	-	CASSLQGTYEQYF	TGTGCCAGCAGTTTACAGGGGACGTACGAGCAGTACTTC
TRBD1	TRBJ2-3	TRBV6-5	-	CASSRDRGQRDTQYF	TGTGCCAGCAGTCGGGACAGGGGGCAGAGAGATACGCAGTATTTT
-	TRBJ2-2	TRBV29-1	-	CSVGQAGELFF	TGCAGCGTCGGACAAGCCGGGGAGCTGTTTTTT
-	TRBJ1-5	TRBV7-8	-	CASSLEGGYQPQHF	TGTGCCAGCAGCTTAGAGGGCGGGTATCAGCCCCAGCATTTT
TRBD1	TRBJ2-7	TRBV5-1	-	CASSLSRDRGQYEQYF	TGCGCCAGCAGCTTGTCACGGGACAGGGGGCAATACGAGCAGTACTTC
-	TRBJ1-1	TRBV11-2	-	CASSLHRQVMNTEAFF	TGTGCCAGCAGTTTACACCGACAGGTCATGAACACTGAAGCTTTCTTT
-	TRBJ1-3	TRBV4-3	-	CASSQGSTKSSGNTIYF	TGCGCCAGCAGCCAAGGATCGACAAAATCCTCTGGAAACACCATATATTTT
TRBD1	TRBJ1-3	TRBV18	-	CASSPGQGAAGNTIYF	TGTGCCAGCTCACCGGGACAGGGGGCGGCTGGAAACACCATATATTTT
TRBD2	TRBJ2-2	TRBV3-1/TRBV3-2	-	CASSLGLAGGLWTGELFF	TGTGCCAGCAGCCTAGGACTAGCGGGGGGCCTATGGACCGGGGAGCTGTTTTTT
TRBD1	TRBJ1-1	TRBV19	-	CASSQGARNTEAFF	TGTGCCAGTAGTCAGGGGGCGAGGAACACTGAAGCTTTCTTT
-	TRBJ1-1	TRBV6-5	-	CASSTDGTREAFF	TGTGCCAGCAGTACAGACGGCACACGGGAAGCTTTCTTT
-	TRBJ2-7	TRBV12-3/TRBV12-4	-	CASSPPSQYF	TGTGCCAGCAGCCCTCCGAGCCAGTACTTC